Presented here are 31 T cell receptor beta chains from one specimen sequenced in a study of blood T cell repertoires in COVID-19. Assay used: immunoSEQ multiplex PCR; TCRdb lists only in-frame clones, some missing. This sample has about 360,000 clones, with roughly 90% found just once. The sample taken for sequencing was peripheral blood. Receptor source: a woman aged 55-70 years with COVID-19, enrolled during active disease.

The CDR3 spells CASTLKTGSTDTQYF. CDR3 sequence (DNA): TGTGCCAGCACCCTTAAAACAGGGAGCACAGATACGCAGTATTTT. The chain combines TRBV7-6 with TRBJ2-3; maybe TRBD1 (6 bases). Germline V lookup: CDR1 SGHVS, CDR2 FNYEAQ. This CDR3 is built from 15 residues. The V gene lost 7 bases and the J gene lost 0 bases, with 14 bases spanning the gap.

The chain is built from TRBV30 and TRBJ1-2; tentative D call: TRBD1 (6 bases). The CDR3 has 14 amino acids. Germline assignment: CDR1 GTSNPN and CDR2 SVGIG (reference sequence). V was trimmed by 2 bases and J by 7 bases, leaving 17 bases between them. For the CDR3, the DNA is TGTGCCTGGAGTCTGCTACAGGGTTCCACTGGCTACACCTTC. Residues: CAWSLLQGSTGYTF.

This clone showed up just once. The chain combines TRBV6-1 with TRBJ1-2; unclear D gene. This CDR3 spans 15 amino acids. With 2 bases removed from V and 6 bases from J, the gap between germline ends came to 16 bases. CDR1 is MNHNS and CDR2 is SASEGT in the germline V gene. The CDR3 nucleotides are TGTGCCAGCAGTGAAATAGCTGGACTCAAGGATGGCTACACCTTC. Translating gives CASSEIAGLKDGYTF.

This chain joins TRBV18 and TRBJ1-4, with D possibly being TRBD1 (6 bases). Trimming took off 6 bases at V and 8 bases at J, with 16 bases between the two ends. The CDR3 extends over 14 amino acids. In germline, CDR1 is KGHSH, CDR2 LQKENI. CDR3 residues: CASSPTGSWEKLFF. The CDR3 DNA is TGTGCCAGCTCTCCCACAGGGTCGTGGGAAAAACTGTTTTTT.

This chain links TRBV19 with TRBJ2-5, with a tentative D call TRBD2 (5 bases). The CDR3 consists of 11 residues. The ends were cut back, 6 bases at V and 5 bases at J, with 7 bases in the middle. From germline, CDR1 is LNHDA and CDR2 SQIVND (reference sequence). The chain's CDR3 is CASRGGETQYF. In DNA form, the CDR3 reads TGTGCCAGTAGGGGCGGGGAGACCCAGTACTTC.

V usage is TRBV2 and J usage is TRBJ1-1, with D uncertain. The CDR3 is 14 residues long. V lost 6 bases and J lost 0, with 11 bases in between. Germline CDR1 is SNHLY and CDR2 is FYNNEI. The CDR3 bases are TGTGCCAGCAGAAGAGAAACTGTGAACACTGAAGCTTTCTTT. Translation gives CASRRETVNTEAFF. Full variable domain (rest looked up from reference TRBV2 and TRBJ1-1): EPEVTQTPSHQVTQMGQEVILRCVPISNHLYFYWYRQILGQKVEFLVSFYNNEISEKSEIFDDQFSVERPDGSNFTLKIRSTKLEDSAMYFCASRRETVNTEAFFGQGTRLTVV.

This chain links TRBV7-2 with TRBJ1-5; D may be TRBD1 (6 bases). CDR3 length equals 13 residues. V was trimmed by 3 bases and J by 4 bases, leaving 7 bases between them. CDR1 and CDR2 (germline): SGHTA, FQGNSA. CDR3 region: CASSFTGNQPQHF. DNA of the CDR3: TGTGCCAGCAGCTTTACAGGGAATCAGCCCCAGCATTTT.

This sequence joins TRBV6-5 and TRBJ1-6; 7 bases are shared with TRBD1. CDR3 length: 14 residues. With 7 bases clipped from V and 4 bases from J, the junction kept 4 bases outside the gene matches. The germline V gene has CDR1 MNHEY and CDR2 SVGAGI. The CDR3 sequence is CASNPGQYNSPLHF. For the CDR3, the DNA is TGTGCCAGCAACCCGGGACAGTATAATTCACCCCTCCACTTT.

The CDR3 loop reads CASSPRDSRNEKLFF. CDR3 in DNA: TGTGCCAGCAGCCCGCGGGACAGCCGTAATGAAAAACTGTTTTTT. This sequence joins TRBV9 and TRBJ1-4; TRBD1 matches 7 bases. The V gene's germline CDR1 is SGDLS and CDR2 YYNGEE. The V segment lost 4 bases and the J segment 4 bases; nucleotides outside the gene matches: 7. This CDR3 is built from 15 residues.

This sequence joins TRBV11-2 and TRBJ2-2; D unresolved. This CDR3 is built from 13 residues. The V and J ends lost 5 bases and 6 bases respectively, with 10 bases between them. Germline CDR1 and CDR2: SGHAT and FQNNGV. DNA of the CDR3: TGTGCCAGCAGCCCCAGCGTCCCCGGGGAGCTGTTTTTT. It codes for CASSPSVPGELFF.

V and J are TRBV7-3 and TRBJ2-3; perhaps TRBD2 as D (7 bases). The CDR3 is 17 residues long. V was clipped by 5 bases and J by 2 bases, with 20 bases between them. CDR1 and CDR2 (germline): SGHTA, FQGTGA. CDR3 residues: CASSPPGGGRNTDTQYF. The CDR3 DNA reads TGTGCCAGCAGCCCCCCTGGGGGGGGGCGAAACACAGATACGCAGTATTTT. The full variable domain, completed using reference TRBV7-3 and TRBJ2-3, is GAGVSQTPSNKVTEKGKYVELRCDPISGHTALYWYRQSLGQGPEFLIYFQGTGAADDSGLPNDRFFAVRPEGSVSTLKIQRTERGDSAVYLCASSPPGGGRNTDTQYFGPGTRLTVL.

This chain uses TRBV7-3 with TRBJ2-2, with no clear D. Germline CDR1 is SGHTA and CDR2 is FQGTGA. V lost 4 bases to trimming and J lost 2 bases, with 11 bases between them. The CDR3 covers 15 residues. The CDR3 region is CASSSAGSNTGELFF. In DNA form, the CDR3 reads TGTGCCAGCAGCTCCGCCGGGTCCAACACCGGGGAGCTGTTTTTT. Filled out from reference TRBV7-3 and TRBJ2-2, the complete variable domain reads GAGVSQTPSNKVTEKGKYVELRCDPISGHTALYWYRQSLGQGPEFLIYFQGTGAADDSGLPNDRFFAVRPEGSVSTLKIQRTERGDSAVYLCASSSAGSNTGELFFGEGSRLTVL.

The CDR3 sequence is CASSPQLTGELFF. The CDR3 DNA reads TGTGCCAGCAGCCCACAGCTCACCGGGGAGCTGTTTTTT. J is TRBJ2-2 and V is TRBV7-3; D is ambiguous. V was cut by 5 bases and J by 4 bases, with 8 bases left in between. The CDR3 has 13 residues. Looked up from germline, CDR1 is SGHTA and CDR2 is FQGTGA.

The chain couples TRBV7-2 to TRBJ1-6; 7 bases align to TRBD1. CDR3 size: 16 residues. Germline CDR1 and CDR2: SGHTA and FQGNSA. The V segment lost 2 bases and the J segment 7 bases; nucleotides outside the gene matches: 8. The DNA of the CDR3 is TGTGCCAGCAGCTTATACAGGGGCCCTAGGAATTCACCCCTCCACTTT. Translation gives CASSLYRGPRNSPLHF.

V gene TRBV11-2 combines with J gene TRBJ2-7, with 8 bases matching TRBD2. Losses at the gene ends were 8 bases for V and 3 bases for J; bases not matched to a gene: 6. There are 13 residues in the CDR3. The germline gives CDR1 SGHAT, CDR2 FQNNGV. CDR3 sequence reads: CASVRGGLYEQYF. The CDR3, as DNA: TGTGCCAGCGTTCGGGGGGGCCTCTACGAGCAGTACTTC. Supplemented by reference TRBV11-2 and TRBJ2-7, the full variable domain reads EAGVAQSPRYKIIEKRQSVAFWCNPISGHATLYWYQQILGQGPKLLIQFQNNGVVDDSQLPKDRFSAERLKGVDSTLKIQPAKLEDSAVYLCASVRGGLYEQYFGPGTRLTVT.

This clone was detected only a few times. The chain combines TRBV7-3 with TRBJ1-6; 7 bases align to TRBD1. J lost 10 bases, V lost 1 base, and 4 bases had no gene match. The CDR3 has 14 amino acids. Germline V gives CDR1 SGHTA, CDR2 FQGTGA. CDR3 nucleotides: TGTGCCAGCAGCTTAAGAGGGGGCGGATCACCCCTCCACTTT. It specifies CASSLRGGGSPLHF.

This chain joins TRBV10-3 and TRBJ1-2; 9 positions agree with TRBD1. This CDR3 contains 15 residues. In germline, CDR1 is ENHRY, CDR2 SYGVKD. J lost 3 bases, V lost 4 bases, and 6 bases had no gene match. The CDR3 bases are TGTGCCATCAGTGGAAACAGGGGGCGCGACTATGGCTACACCTTC. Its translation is CAISGNRGRDYGYTF.

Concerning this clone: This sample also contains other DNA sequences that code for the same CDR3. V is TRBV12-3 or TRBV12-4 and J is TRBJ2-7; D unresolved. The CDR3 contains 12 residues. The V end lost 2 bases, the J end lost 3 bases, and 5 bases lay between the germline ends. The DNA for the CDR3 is TGTGCCAGCAGTTTATACGGCTACGAGCAGTACTTC. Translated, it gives CASSLYGYEQYF.

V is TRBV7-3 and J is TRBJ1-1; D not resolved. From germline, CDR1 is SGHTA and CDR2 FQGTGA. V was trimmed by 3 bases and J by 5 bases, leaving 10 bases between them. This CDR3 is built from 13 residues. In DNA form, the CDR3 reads TGTGCCAGCAGCTTTACGGGTGGGACTGAAGCTTTCTTT. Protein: CASSFTGGTEAFF.

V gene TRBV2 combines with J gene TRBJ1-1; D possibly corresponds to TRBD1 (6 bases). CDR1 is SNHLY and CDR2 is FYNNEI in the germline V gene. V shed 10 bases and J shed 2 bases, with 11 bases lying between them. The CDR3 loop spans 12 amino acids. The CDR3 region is CATNRANTEAFF. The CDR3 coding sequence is TGTGCCACCAACAGGGCAAACACTGAAGCTTTCTTT.

The CDR3 spells CASSTHRVGSNEQYF. The DNA for the CDR3 is TGTGCCAGCAGCACTCACAGGGTGGGATCCAACGAGCAGTACTTC. The rearrangement joins TRBV9 to TRBJ2-7, with TRBD1 as a possible D gene (6 bases). The length of the CDR3 is 15 residues. The germline V and J ends were trimmed by 4 bases and 5 bases, with 19 bases remaining between them. Germline lookup yields CDR1 SGDLS and CDR2 YYNGEE.

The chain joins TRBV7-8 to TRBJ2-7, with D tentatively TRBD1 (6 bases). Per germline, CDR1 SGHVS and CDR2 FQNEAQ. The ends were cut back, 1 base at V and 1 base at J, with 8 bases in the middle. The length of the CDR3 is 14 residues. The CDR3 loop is CASSLVGTSYEQYF. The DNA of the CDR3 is TGTGCCAGCAGCTTAGTCGGGACATCCTACGAGCAGTACTTC. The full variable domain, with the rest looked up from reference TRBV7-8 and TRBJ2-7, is GAGVSQSPRYKVAKRGQDVALRCDPISGHVSLFWYQQALGQGPEFLTYFQNEAQLDKSGLPSDRFFAERPEGSVSTLKIQRTQQEDSAVYLCASSLVGTSYEQYFGPGTRLTVT.

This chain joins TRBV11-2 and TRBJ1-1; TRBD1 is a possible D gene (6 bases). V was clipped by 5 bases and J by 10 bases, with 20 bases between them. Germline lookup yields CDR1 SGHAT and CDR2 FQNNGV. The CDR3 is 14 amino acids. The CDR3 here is CASSPPPTGLSAFF. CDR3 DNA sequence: TGTGCCAGCAGCCCCCCTCCGACAGGACTGTCAGCTTTCTTT.

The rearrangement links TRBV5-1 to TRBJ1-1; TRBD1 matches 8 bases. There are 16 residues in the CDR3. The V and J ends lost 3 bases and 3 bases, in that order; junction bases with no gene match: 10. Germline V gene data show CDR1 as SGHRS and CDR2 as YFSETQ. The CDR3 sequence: CASSSHGQGGYTEAFF. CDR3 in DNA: TGCGCCAGCAGCTCGCACGGACAGGGCGGGTACACTGAAGCTTTCTTT.

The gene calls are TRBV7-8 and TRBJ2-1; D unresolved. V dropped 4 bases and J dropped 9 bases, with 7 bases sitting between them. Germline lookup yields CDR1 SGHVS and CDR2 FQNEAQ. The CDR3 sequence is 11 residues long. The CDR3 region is CASSSESEQFF. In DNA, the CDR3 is TGTGCCAGCAGCTCCGAGAGTGAGCAGTTCTTC.

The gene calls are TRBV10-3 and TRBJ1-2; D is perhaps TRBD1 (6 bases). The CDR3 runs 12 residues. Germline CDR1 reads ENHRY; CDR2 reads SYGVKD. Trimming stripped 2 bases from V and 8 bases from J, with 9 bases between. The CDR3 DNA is TGTGCCATCAGTGAGCGGGACACAGGCTACACCTTC. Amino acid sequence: CAISERDTGYTF.

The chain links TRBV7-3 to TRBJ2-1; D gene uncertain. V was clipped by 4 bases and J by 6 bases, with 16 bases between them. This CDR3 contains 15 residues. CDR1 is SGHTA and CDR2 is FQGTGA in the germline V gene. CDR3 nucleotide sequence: TGTGCCAGCAGCTCCACGGTTCGTAAGCTCAATGAGCAGTTCTTC. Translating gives CASSSTVRKLNEQFF.

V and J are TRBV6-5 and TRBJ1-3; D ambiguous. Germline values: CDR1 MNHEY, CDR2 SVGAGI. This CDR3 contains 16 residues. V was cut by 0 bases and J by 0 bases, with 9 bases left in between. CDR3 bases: TGTGCCAGCAGTTACTCTCGGGGAGCCTCTGGAAACACCATATATTTT. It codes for CASSYSRGASGNTIYF.

For the CDR3, the DNA is TGCGCCAGCAGCTTGGTTGCGGGGGGCCGCAATGAGCAGTTCTTC. This sequence encodes CASSLVAGGRNEQFF. The genes are TRBV5-1 and TRBJ2-1; 8 bases fit TRBD2. CDR1 and CDR2 (germline): SGHRS, YFSETQ. The CDR3 has 15 residues. The ends lost 0 bases at V and 6 bases at J; junction bases unmatched: 5.

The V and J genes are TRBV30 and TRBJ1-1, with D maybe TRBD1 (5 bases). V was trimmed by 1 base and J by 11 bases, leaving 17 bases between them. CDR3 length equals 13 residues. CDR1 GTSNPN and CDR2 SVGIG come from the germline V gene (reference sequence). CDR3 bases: TGTGCCTGGAGTGCGGGCAGGGATATGTCGGCTTTCTTT. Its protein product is CAWSAGRDMSAFF. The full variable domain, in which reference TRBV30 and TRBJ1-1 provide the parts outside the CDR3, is SQTIHQWPATLVQPVGSPLSLECTVEGTSNPNLYWYRQAAGRGLQLLFYSVGIGQISSEVPQNLSASRPQDRQFILSSKKLLLSDSGFYLCAWSAGRDMSAFFGQGTRLTVV.

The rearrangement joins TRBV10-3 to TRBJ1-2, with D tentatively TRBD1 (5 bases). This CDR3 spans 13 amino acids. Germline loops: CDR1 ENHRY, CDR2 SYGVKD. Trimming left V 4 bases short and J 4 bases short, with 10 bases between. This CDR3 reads CAISVRDGYGYTF. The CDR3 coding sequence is TGTGCCATCAGTGTGCGGGACGGCTATGGCTACACCTTC.